This is a list of T cell receptor beta chains from one sample in a study of graft-versus-host responses after intestinal transplantation. Here immunoSEQ multiplex PCR was the method, and the copy in TCRdb shows in-frame clones only, minus some. The sample contains more than 70,000 clones, 80% to 85% of which appear only once. These TCRs' antigens remain unknown. This material consisted of unstimulated CD4+ T cells sorted from spleen or lymph node cells, taken before intestinal transplant. Every receptor here comes from a human donor who received an intestinal transplant. CDR3s include the opening cysteine and the closing phenylalanine or tryptophan. D genes are given only for firm matches. Only part of the rows carry a size: once, few, many, or a class if the clone is expanded.

d_call clone_size j_call v_call cdr3_aa cdr3_nt
- once TRBJ1-3 TRBV28 CASSLVRLSSGNTIYF TGTGCCAGCAGTTTAGTCCGTCTGAGCTCTGGAAACACCATATATTTT
- - TRBJ1-2 TRBV28 CASRDPTGGYGYTF TGTGCCAGCAGGGATCCGACCGGCGGCTATGGCTACACCTTC
TRBD1 - TRBJ1-2 TRBV28 CASGRSQGVTGYTF TGTGCCAGCGGCCGCTCCCAGGGGGTTACCGGCTACACCTTC
- - TRBJ1-4 TRBV6-6 CASSYSVAEKLFF TGTGCCAGCAGTTACTCGGTGGCCGAAAAACTGTTTTTT
- - TRBJ2-3 TRBV12-2 CASRLVRREVSTDTQYF TGTGCAAGTCGCTTAGTACGGCGGGAGGTTAGCACAGATACGCAGTATTTT
- - TRBJ1-6 TRBV28 CASSSPGRDNSPLHF TGTGCCAGCAGTTCCCCCGGCCGGGATAATTCACCCCTCCACTTT
- - TRBJ1-5 TRBV18 CASSPRQGPDQPQHF TGTGCCAGCTCACCACGGCAGGGGCCGGATCAGCCCCAGCATTTT
- - TRBJ2-6 TRBV14 CASSQDLWDIRYSGANVLTF TGTGCCAGCAGCCAAGATTTATGGGACATACGGTACTCTGGGGCCAACGTCCTGACTTTC
- - TRBJ1-1 TRBV9 CASSVTGQNTEAFF TGTGCCAGCAGCGTAACAGGGCAGAACACTGAAGCTTTCTTT
- - TRBJ2-3 TRBV12-5 CASGLGRKEGASTDTQYF TGTGCTAGTGGTTTGGGACGTAAGGAAGGGGCGAGTACAGATACGCAGTATTTT
TRBD2 - TRBJ2-5 TRBV28 CASSSASGGQETQYF TGTGCCAGCAGTTCGGCTAGCGGGGGTCAAGAGACCCAGTACTTC
TRBD1 - TRBJ1-1 TRBV18 CASSPTTGSPTEAFF TGTGCCAGCTCACCAACGACAGGGAGCCCAACTGAAGCTTTCTTT
TRBD1 - TRBJ2-2 TRBV7-6 CASSPGTGGTTGELFF TGTGCCAGCAGCCCCGGGACAGGGGGCACCACCGGGGAGCTGTTTTTT
TRBD1 - TRBJ2-7 TRBV28 CASRGSDRGQYEQYF TGTGCCAGCAGGGGGTCGGACAGGGGGCAATACGAGCAGTACTTC
TRBD1 few TRBJ1-2 TRBV28 CASSTSGTEVYGYTF TGTGCCAGCAGTACTTCCGGGACAGAGGTTTATGGCTACACCTTC
TRBD2 - TRBJ2-1 TRBV18 CASSLTSAHSYNEQFF TGTGCCAGCTCTCTGACTAGCGCCCACTCCTACAATGAGCAGTTCTTC
TRBD2 - TRBJ2-7 TRBV18 CASSPSAAGGSYEQYF TGTGCCAGCTCACCATCGGCAGCGGGGGGCTCCTACGAGCAGTACTTC
- few TRBJ2-5 TRBV11-1 CASSPQQGLEETQYF TGTGCCAGCAGCCCCCAACAGGGATTGGAAGAGACCCAGTACTTC
TRBD2 - TRBJ2-5 TRBV9 CASSVDGTSGGGTQYF TGTGCCAGCAGCGTAGACGGGACTAGCGGGGGAGGGACCCAGTACTTC
TRBD2 - TRBJ2-5 TRBV5-4 CASSSEGLAGATQYF TGTGCCAGCAGCTCAGAGGGACTAGCGGGGGCGACCCAGTACTTC
- - TRBJ1-6 TRBV28 CASSTGSITINSPLHF TGTGCCAGCAGTACAGGGTCGATTACGATTAATTCACCCCTCCACTTT
- - TRBJ1-5 TRBV6-1 CASTRASQGHQPQHF TGTGCCAGCACCCGAGCGTCCCAGGGTCATCAGCCCCAGCATTTT
TRBD2 - TRBJ2-3 TRBV29-1 CSVERPSGNTDTQYF TGCAGCGTTGAAAGGCCTAGCGGGAACACAGATACGCAGTATTTT
TRBD1 - TRBJ2-1 TRBV5-4 CASSLGTGAYNEQFF TGTGCCAGCAGCTTGGGGACAGGGGCCTACAATGAGCAGTTCTTC
- - TRBJ1-5 TRBV5-6 CASSFRGINQPQHF TGTGCCAGCAGCTTTCGAGGGATCAATCAGCCCCAGCATTTT
TRBD1 - TRBJ1-3 TRBV6-1 CASRPGQGANTIYF TGTGCCAGCAGGCCGGGACAGGGGGCAAACACCATATATTTT
TRBD1 - TRBJ1-4 TRBV6-1 CASSLATGENEKLFF TGTGCCAGCAGTCTGGCGACAGGGGAAAATGAAAAACTGTTTTTT
- few TRBJ2-7 TRBV11-1 CASKPDRLSYEQYF TGTGCCAGCAAACCCGACAGGCTCTCCTACGAGCAGTACTTC
TRBD2 - TRBJ2-1 TRBV28 CASSDLSGGHFNEQFF TGTGCCAGCAGCGATCTGAGCGGGGGCCATTTCAATGAGCAGTTCTTC
- - TRBJ1-3 TRBV18 CASSPLPSGQLNTIYF TGTGCCAGCTCACCCCTCCCAAGTGGACAACTTAACACCATATATTTT
- - TRBJ2-3 TRBV7-2 CASSLTVRTDTQYF TGTGCCAGCAGCCTTACCGTGAGGACAGATACGCAGTATTTT
- once TRBJ2-1 TRBV6-1 CASSEQRPGIF TGTGCCAGCAGTGAACAGAGACCGGGGATCTTC
TRBD2 - TRBJ2-7 TRBV5-1 CASSLPGGEQYF TGCGCCAGCAGCTTGCCGGGAGGCGAGCAGTACTTC
- - TRBJ2-5 TRBV2 CASSESVQETQYF TGTGCCAGCAGTGAATCAGTCCAAGAGACCCAGTACTTC
TRBD1 - TRBJ1-2 TRBV6-5 CASSYLGQGYGYTF TGTGCCAGCAGTTACTTAGGACAGGGGTATGGCTACACCTTC
- once TRBJ1-1 TRBV6-1 CASRREGDGTEAFF TGTGCCAGCAGGCGCGAGGGGGATGGCACTGAAGCTTTCTTT
TRBD2 - TRBJ2-2 TRBV7-3 CASSPRLADHTGELFF TGTGCCAGCAGCCCGCGACTAGCGGACCACACCGGGGAGCTGTTTTTT
TRBD1 once TRBJ2-3 TRBV5-5 CASSLGGTGGTDTQYF TGTGCCAGCAGCTTGGGGGGGACAGGGGGCACAGATACGCAGTATTTT
- - TRBJ2-7 TRBV10-3 CAIQSGREDEQYF TGTGCCATCCAATCCGGCCGAGAGGACGAGCAGTACTTC
- - TRBJ1-2 TRBV7-2 CASSPSRGQQGYTF TGTGCCAGCAGCCCCTCTCGAGGGCAACAAGGCTACACCTTC
- - TRBJ2-3 TRBV27 CASSFSVGPGADTQYF TGTGCCAGCAGTTTCTCGGTCGGGCCCGGGGCAGATACGCAGTATTTT
- few TRBJ2-7 TRBV2 CASSLGRDYEQYF TGTGCCAGCAGTCTCGGACGGGACTACGAGCAGTACTTC
- few TRBJ2-2 TRBV6-7 CASSYSWSGIALTGELFF TGTGCCAGCAGTTACTCGTGGTCCGGGATCGCCCTCACCGGGGAGCTGTTTTTT
TRBD1 - TRBJ2-5 TRBV5-1 CASSLGRGLGETQYF TGCGCCAGCAGCTTGGGCAGGGGGCTCGGGGAGACCCAGTACTTC
- - TRBJ2-3 TRBV11-3 CASSLDLTDTQYF TGTGCCAGCAGCTTAGATCTCACAGATACGCAGTATTTT
TRBD2 - TRBJ2-1 TRBV5-1 CASSLVPGLAFNEQFF TGCGCCAGCAGCTTGGTACCGGGACTAGCTTTCAATGAGCAGTTCTTC
- - TRBJ2-5 TRBV7-6 CASSGGRETQYF TGTGCCAGCAGTGGGGGGAGAGAGACCCAGTACTTC
TRBD2 - TRBJ2-1 TRBV23-1 CASSQFLRTSGRVRYEQFF TGCGCCAGCAGTCAATTCTTAAGGACTAGCGGGAGGGTCAGGTATGAGCAGTTCTTC
TRBD2 few TRBJ2-7 TRBV2 CASRRLAQSSYEQYF TGTGCCAGCAGGAGACTAGCACAGAGCTCCTACGAGCAGTACTTC
TRBD1 - TRBJ2-6 TRBV9 CASSVTGIGANVLTF TGTGCCAGCAGCGTGACAGGGATCGGGGCCAACGTCCTGACTTTC
- - TRBJ1-3 TRBV6-1 CASKGDPSGNTIYF TGTGCCAGCAAGGGGGACCCCTCTGGAAACACCATATATTTT